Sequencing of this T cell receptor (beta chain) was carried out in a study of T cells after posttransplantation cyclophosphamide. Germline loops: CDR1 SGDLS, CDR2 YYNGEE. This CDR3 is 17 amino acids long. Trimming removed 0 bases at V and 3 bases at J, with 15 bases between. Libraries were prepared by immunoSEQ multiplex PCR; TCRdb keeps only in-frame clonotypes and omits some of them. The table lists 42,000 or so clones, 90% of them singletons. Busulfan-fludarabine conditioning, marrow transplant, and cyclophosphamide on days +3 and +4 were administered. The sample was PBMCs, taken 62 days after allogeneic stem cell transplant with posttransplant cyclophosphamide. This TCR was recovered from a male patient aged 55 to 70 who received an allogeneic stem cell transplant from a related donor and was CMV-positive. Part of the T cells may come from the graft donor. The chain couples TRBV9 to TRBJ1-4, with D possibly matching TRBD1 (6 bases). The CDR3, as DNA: TGTGCCAGCAGCGTAGAAGAGGGGGTTCCGGCTAATGAAAAACTGTTTTTT. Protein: CASSVEEGVPANEKLFF.